The 27 T cell receptor beta chains in this list originate from one sample, sequenced in a study of CD8+CD57+ T cells in acquired aplastic anemia. The study profiled TCR beta VDJ and CDR3 using genomic DNA as template. Via MiXCR, TCRdb re-called the reads, giving one row per CDR3 protein. The sample includes tens of thousands of distinct CDR3 sequences, roughly half of them seen just once. Source material: sorted CD4+, CD8+, or CD8+CD57+ T cells (not recorded which) from PBMCs. The source is a human donor in good health, serving as a control.

This clonotype was seen at least ten times. The chain recombines TRBV5-1 with TRBJ2-7; 7 bases are shared with TRBD1. CDR3 length: 16 residues. The V gene's germline CDR1 is SGHRS and CDR2 YFSETQ. The junction had 14 bases not matched to a gene; V was cut back by 5 bases and J by 3 bases. Here the CDR3 DNA reads TGCGCCAGCAGTCACCAGGACAGGCATATCGACTACGAGCAGTACTTC. It encodes CASSHQDRHIDYEQYF.

This sequence joins TRBV27 and TRBJ1-1, with D possibly matching TRBD1 (5 bases). The CDR3 runs 16 residues. Germline assignment: CDR1 MNHEY and CDR2 SMNVEV (reference sequence). The V end lost 1 base, the J end lost 10 bases, and 22 bases lay between the germline ends. CDR3 bases: TGTGCCAGCAGTTTATATGGCACCCCAGGGAGGTCTGGAGCTTTCTTT. This sequence encodes CASSLYGTPGRSGAFF.

This clonotype appeared a single time. This chain uses TRBV10-3 with TRBJ1-1, with D possibly matching TRBD1 (6 bases). This CDR3 region has 12 residues. V was trimmed by 9 bases and J by 5 bases, leaving 13 bases between them. Germline V CDR1 and CDR2: ENHRY, SYGVKD. The CDR3 is CAIQGGNTEAFF. CDR3 in DNA: TGTGCCATACAGGGAGGCAATACTGAAGCTTTCTTT.

This chain uses TRBV2 with TRBJ2-7; a weak D match, TRBD1 (6 bases). The CDR3 spans 13 residues. The germline V gene encodes CDR1 SNHLY and CDR2 FYNNEI. The ends were cut back, 1 base at V and 6 bases at J, with 10 bases in the middle. CDR3 nucleotides: TGTGCCAGCAGTGAAGACAGGGATAGCGAGCAGTACTTC. Protein product: CASSEDRDSEQYF.

The V gene is TRBV20-1, the J gene TRBJ2-5; tentative D call: TRBD1 (6 bases). Germline V gene lookup returns CDR1 DFQATT and CDR2 SNEGSKA (reference sequence). V was clipped by 6 bases and J by 5 bases, with 13 bases between them. CDR3 length: 12 amino acids. DNA of the CDR3: TGCAGTGCGACCGGGACAACGGAGACCCAGTACTTC. Protein product: CSATGTTETQYF.

Ten or more counts support this clonotype. The chain carries TRBV11-2 and TRBJ1-1; 8 bases fit TRBD1. Trimming removed 2 bases from V and 6 bases from J; junction bases left unmatched: 5. Germline values: CDR1 SGHAT, CDR2 FQNNGV. This CDR3 is built from 14 residues. DNA for the CDR3: TGTGCCAGCAGCTTACCGGACAGGGAGGCTGAAGCTTTCTTT. Translating it yields CASSLPDREAEAFF.

Written as DNA, the CDR3 is TGTGCCAGCAGCCGGGGGCCCCAGCATTTT. Protein product: CASSRGPQHF. The rearrangement joins TRBV2 to TRBJ1-5; D gene uncertain. This CDR3 is 10 amino acids long. V was trimmed by 6 bases and J by 9 bases, leaving 6 bases between them. CDR1 is SNHLY, CDR2 FYNNEI, per germline.

The V and J genes are TRBV7-8 and TRBJ2-3, with no clear D. Per germline, CDR1 SGHVS and CDR2 FQNEAQ. CDR3 length equals 12 residues. V lost 1 base, J lost 8 bases, and 7 bases lay in between. CDR3 residues: CASSLETFTQYF. CDR3 coding DNA: TGTGCCAGCAGCTTAGAGACCTTTACGCAGTATTTT.

This clonotype was detected only once. This chain links TRBV24-1 with TRBJ1-5, with D perhaps matching TRBD1 (5 bases). This CDR3 has 13 residues. Germline assignment: CDR1 KGHDR and CDR2 SFDVKD. Trimming shortened V by 9 bases and J by 4 bases, and 12 bases separated the two germline ends. The CDR3 nucleotides are TGTGCCACCGGGGGGGAGCTTAATCAGCCCCAGCATTTT. Residues: CATGGELNQPQHF.

This clonotype has a single count. The genes are TRBV19 and TRBJ2-7; 9 bases match TRBD1. Germline values: CDR1 LNHDA, CDR2 SQIVND (reference sequence). V dropped 9 bases and J dropped 5; count of bases not matched to a gene: 14. The CDR3 contains 15 residues. The CDR3 sequence is CASSAVLGTGHEQYF. CDR3 sequence (DNA): TGTGCCAGCAGCGCGGTACTCGGGACAGGGCACGAGCAGTACTTC.

The chain couples TRBV10-3 to TRBJ1-6; D ambiguous. This CDR3 is built from 13 residues. V was trimmed by 0 bases and J by 14 bases, leaving 11 bases between them. Germline CDR1 ENHRY, CDR2 SYGVKD. The CDR3 sequence: CAISESERRALHF. The CDR3 DNA reads as TGTGCCATCAGTGAGTCCGAGCGGCGGGCCCTCCACTTT.

This clonotype was seen at least ten times. The CDR3 reads CASRATGGMYEQYF. In DNA, the CDR3 is TGTGCCAGCAGGGCAACAGGGGGGATGTACGAGCAGTACTTC. This chain connects TRBV6-1 to TRBJ2-7; 8 nucleotides agree with TRBD1. Germline V gives CDR1 MNHNS, CDR2 SASEGT. This CDR3 is built from 14 residues. V was clipped by 6 bases and J by 4 bases; unmatched bases: 8.

This clonotype was recorded a few times. The V and J genes are TRBV5-5 and TRBJ2-1; no firm D call. V lost 2 bases and J lost 4, with 7 bases in between. From germline, CDR1 is SGHKS and CDR2 YYEKEE (reference sequence). CDR3 size: 13 residues. The CDR3 region has the DNA TGTGCCAGCAGCTTAGACGGGTACAATGAGCAGTTCTTC. Its translation is CASSLDGYNEQFF. Using reference TRBV5-5 and TRBJ2-1 for the parts outside the CDR3, the full variable domain is DAGVTQSPTHLIKTRGQQVTLRCSPISGHKSVSWYQQVLGQGPQFIFQYYEKEERGRGNFPDRFSARQFPNYSSELNVNALLLGDSALYLCASSLDGYNEQFFGPGTRLTVL.

This clonotype was observed once. Mismatch with germline at one junction end may stem from a read error. V and J are TRBV19 and TRBJ2-7; TRBD1 aligns across 10 bases. The germline V gene has CDR1 LNHDA and CDR2 SQIVND (reference sequence). The CDR3 spans 15 residues. The CDR3 region is CASSADRGFSYEQCF. The CDR3 DNA is TGTGCCAGCAGCGCGGACAGGGGGTTCTCCTACGAGCAGTGCTTC.

On this clonotype: One end of the junction varies from germline; a read error may be responsible. This rearrangement joins TRBV7-8 to TRBJ2-7, with 9 bases identical to TRBD1. The CDR3 totals 13 residues. Germline CDR1 SGHVS, CDR2 FQNEAQ. CDR3 DNA: TGTGCCAGCAGCACGGACAGGGGCTACGGGCAGTACTTC. Its protein product is CASSTDRGYGQYF.

This clonotype was counted many times. This chain uses TRBV5-5 with TRBJ2-7; D possibly corresponds to TRBD2 (5 bases). Germline lookup yields CDR1 SGHKS and CDR2 YYEKEE (reference sequence). Trimming removed 0 bases from V and 5 bases from J, with 27 bases in between. This CDR3 is 19 amino acids long. This CDR3 is CASSLAQRLEVGYLDEQYF. DNA for the CDR3: TGTGCCAGCAGCTTGGCACAGCGGTTAGAGGTGGGTTATCTGGACGAGCAGTACTTC.

V is TRBV14 and J is TRBJ2-3; 8 bases align to TRBD1. The CDR3 has 14 residues. The germline V gene encodes CDR1 SGHDN and CDR2 FVKESK. With V trimmed by 3 bases and J by 4 bases, 3 bases remained unmatched. This CDR3 reads CASSQNRGADTQYF. In DNA form, the CDR3 reads TGTGCCAGCAGCCAGAACAGGGGGGCAGATACGCAGTATTTT.

V gene TRBV7-6 combines with J gene TRBJ2-3, with 8 nucleotides matching TRBD2. The CDR3 consists of 16 residues. Germline CDR1 SGHVS, CDR2 FNYEAQ. J gave up 6 bases and V 5 bases, and 13 bases lay outside the gene matches. The CDR3 coding sequence is TGTGCCAGCAGCCCCGGGACTAGGGGACTCACGGATACGCAGTATTTT. This gives the protein CASSPGTRGLTDTQYF.

This clonotype was counted many times. The chain employs TRBV6-5 and TRBJ2-3, with D hard to call. Germline V CDR1 and CDR2: MNHEY, SVGAGI. This CDR3 is built from 14 residues. The V gene lost 5 bases and the J gene lost 2 bases, with 11 bases spanning the gap. This CDR3 is CASSPGRFTDTQYF. DNA of the CDR3: TGTGCCAGCAGTCCCGGACGATTCACAGATACGCAGTATTTT.

The chain joins TRBV19 to TRBJ1-5, with TRBD1 identical over 8 bases. CDR3 length: 17 amino acids. Germline CDR1 LNHDA, CDR2 SQIVND (reference sequence). The V gene end was trimmed by 4 bases and the J gene end by 2 bases; junction bases not matched to a gene: 10. CDR3 nucleotides: TGTGCCAGTAGTACCTCCGGCAGGGGGCGAGGCAATCAGCCCCAGCATTTT. This sequence encodes CASSTSGRGRGNQPQHF.

In this sample, this clonotype turned up a few times. The rearrangement links TRBV6-5 to TRBJ2-2; TRBD1 matches 8 bases. The CDR3 is 17 amino acids. V lost 2 bases and J lost 6; bases outside the gene matches: 11. Germline loops: CDR1 MNHEY, CDR2 SVGAGI. The CDR3 here is CASSYRFGDRGPGELFF. The CDR3 DNA sequence: TGTGCCAGCAGTTACCGGTTCGGAGACAGGGGTCCCGGGGAGCTGTTTTTT.

This clonotype was seen many times. The genes are TRBV4-1 and TRBJ2-5; the D is unclear. The CDR3 extends over 17 amino acids. Germline V CDR1 and CDR2: MGHRA, YSYEKL. The V gene lost 1 base and the J gene lost 4 bases, with 19 bases spanning the gap. For the CDR3, the DNA is TGCGCCAGCAGCCAAGTAAGGTTAGCCCAAGGCGGAGAGACCCAGTACTTC. Its protein is CASSQVRLAQGGETQYF.

The V call is TRBV19, the J call TRBJ2-6, with D possibly being TRBD1 (5 bases). From germline, CDR1 is LNHDA and CDR2 SQIVND (reference sequence). V was clipped by 5 bases and J by 1 base, with 9 bases between them. The CDR3 is made up of 15 amino acids. In nucleotides, the CDR3 is TGTGCCAGTAGTGAAGCAGGGTCTGGGGCCAACGTCCTGACTTTC. Its protein is CASSEAGSGANVLTF.

Many counts were recorded for this clonotype. The chain couples TRBV13 to TRBJ2-7; D is undetermined. The V and J ends lost 2 bases and 2 bases respectively, with 13 bases between them. CDR1 and CDR2 from the germline V gene are PRHDT and FYEKMQ (reference sequence). The CDR3 has 15 amino acids. CDR3 protein: CASSLSQRETYEQYF. The CDR3 bases are TGTGCCAGCAGCTTATCACAGAGAGAGACCTACGAGCAGTACTTC.

The chain employs TRBV11-2 and TRBJ2-3; unclear D gene. Germline loops: CDR1 SGHAT, CDR2 FQNNGV. V lost 5 bases and J lost 0, with 9 bases in between. CDR3 length: 14 residues. The CDR3 sequence: CASSLDASTDTQYF. CDR3 DNA sequence: TGTGCCAGCAGCCTTGACGCCAGCACAGATACGCAGTATTTT.

The chain combines TRBV2 with TRBJ1-6; perhaps TRBD1 as D (6 bases). The CDR3 totals 14 residues. Trimming took off 5 bases at V and 10 bases at J, with 15 bases between the two ends. Germline CDR1 SNHLY, CDR2 FYNNEI. CDR3 bases: TGTGCCAGCAGTTCGACAGGCCGAGGGTCACCCCTCCACTTT. Translation gives CASSSTGRGSPLHF.

The chain recombines TRBV10-3 with TRBJ1-5; a possible D gene is TRBD1 (6 bases). Germline lookup yields CDR1 ENHRY and CDR2 SYGVKD. Trimming removed 0 bases from V and 11 bases from J, with 14 bases in between. The CDR3 covers 14 residues. The DNA of the CDR3 is TGTGCCATCAGTGAGTCGGGACAAGTTTCGACCCAGCATTTT. This codes for CAISESGQVSTQHF.